The 3 T cell receptor beta chains given below trace back to one sample, sequenced in a study of cytomegalovirus exposure and HLA in healthy donors (dated by TCRdb to the late 2010s). Libraries were constructed by the immunoSEQ multiplex PCR assay. For the multiplex PCR, a mixture combining 60 forward primers for TCR Vbeta segments and 13 reverse primers for TCR Jbeta segments was used. Imported from immuneACCESS, the table was reduced by TCRdb to in-frame sequences with V and J called. These copies leave out some clones; in studies compared against another copy, an unresolved V gene accounts for under half, and the cause of the remainder is not known. This sample has about 180,000 clones in its table, and over 80% of those were observed once. The ten largest clones take up 1.5% of the sample. The source material was PBMCs. Receptors originate from a man in his forties or fifties in good health and CMV-seronegative.

This sequence joins TRBV11-1 and TRBJ1-5; 8 nucleotides align to TRBD1. In germline, CDR1 is SGHAT, CDR2 FQDESV (reference sequence). J was trimmed by 4 bases and V by 5 bases; bases with no gene match: 19. The CDR3 has 19 residues. The CDR3 sequence is CASSKQGTGGPLRNQPQHF. CDR3 DNA sequence: TGTGCCAGCAGCAAGCAAGGGACAGGAGGCCCGCTTAGGAATCAGCCCCAGCATTTT.

The chain carries TRBV27 and TRBJ2-3; 7 nucleotides match TRBD2. CDR1 MNHEY and CDR2 SMNVEV come from the germline V gene (reference sequence). The CDR3 spans 14 residues. After removal of 5 bases from V and 5 bases from J, the junction contained 7 bases not matched to a gene. The CDR3 here is CASSNGRSVDTQYF. In DNA, the CDR3 is TGTGCCAGCAGTAACGGGAGGTCGGTAGATACGCAGTATTTT.

The chain has TRBV28 and TRBJ1-3; 12 positions match TRBD1. Germline CDR1 and CDR2: MDHEN and SYDVKM. The CDR3 is 16 amino acids. V trimming: 5 bases; J trimming: 0 bases; junction bases outside the gene matches: 2. CDR3 sequence: CASSGTGGDSGNTIYF. In nucleotides, the CDR3 is TGTGCCAGCAGTGGGACAGGGGGCGACTCTGGAAACACCATATATTTT. Full variable domain (missing parts from reference TRBV28 and TRBJ1-3): DVKVTQSSRYLVKRTGEKVFLECVQDMDHENMFWYRQDPGLGLRLIYFSYDVKMKEKGDIPEGYSVSREKKERFSLILESASTNQTSMYLCASSGTGGDSGNTIYFGEGSWLTVV.